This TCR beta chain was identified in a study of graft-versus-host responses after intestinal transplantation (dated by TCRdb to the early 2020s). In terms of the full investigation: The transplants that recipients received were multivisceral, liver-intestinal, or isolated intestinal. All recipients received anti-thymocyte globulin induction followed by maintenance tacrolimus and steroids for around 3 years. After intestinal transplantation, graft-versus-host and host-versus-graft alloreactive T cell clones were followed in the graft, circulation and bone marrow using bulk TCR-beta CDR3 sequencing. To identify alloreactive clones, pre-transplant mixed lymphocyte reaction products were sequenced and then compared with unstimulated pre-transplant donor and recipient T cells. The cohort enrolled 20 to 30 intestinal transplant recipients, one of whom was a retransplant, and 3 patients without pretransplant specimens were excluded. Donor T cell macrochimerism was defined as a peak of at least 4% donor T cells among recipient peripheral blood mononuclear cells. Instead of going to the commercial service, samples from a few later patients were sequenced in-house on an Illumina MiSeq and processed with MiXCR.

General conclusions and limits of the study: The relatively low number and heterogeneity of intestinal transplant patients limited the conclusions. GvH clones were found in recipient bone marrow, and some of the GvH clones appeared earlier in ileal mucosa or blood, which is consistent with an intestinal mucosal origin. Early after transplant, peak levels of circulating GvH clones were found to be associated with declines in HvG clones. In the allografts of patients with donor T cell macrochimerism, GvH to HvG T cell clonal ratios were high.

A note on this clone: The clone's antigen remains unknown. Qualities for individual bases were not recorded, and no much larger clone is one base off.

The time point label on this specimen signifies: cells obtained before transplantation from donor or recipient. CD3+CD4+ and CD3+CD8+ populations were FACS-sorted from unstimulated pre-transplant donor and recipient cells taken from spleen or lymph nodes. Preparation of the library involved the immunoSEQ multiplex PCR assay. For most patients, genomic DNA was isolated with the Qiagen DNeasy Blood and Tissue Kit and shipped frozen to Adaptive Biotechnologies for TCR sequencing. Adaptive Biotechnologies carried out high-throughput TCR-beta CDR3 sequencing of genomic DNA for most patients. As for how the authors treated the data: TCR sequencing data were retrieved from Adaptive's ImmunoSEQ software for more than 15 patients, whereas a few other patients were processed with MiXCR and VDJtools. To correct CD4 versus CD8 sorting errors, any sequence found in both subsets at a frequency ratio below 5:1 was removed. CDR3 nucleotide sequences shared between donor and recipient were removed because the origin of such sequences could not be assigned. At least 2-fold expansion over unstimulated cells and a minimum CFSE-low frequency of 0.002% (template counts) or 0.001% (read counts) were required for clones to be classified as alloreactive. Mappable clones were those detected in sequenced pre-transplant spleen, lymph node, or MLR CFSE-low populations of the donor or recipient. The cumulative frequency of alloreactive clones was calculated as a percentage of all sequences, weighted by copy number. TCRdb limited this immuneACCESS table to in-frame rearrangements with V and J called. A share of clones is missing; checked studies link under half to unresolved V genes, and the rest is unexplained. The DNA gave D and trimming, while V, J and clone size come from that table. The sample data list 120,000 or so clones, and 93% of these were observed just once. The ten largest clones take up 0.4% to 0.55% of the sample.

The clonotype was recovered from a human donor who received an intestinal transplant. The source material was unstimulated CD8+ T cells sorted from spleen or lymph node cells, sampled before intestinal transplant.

CDR3 region: CASSEFEGVGYEQYF. The DNA sequence is given as TGTGCCAGCAGTGAATTTGAGGGGGTAGGCTACGAGCAGTACTTC. In this chain, TRBV25-1 is recombined with TRBJ2-7, with a weak D call of TRBD1 (6 bases match). V lost 1 base and J lost 3 bases; the stretch between them is 13 bases long. Per the germline V gene, MGHDK is the CDR1 and SYGVNS is the CDR2. Spanning cysteine to phenylalanine, the CDR3 consists of 15 amino acids. Only the CDR3 portion is preserved as DNA: 45 bases, with reading frame beginning at the first base.